This entry features one T cell receptor beta chain sequence. Its specificity is not known. TCRdb reprocessed the reads with MiXCR, giving one entry per CDR3 protein. The table includes 640,000 or so distinct CDR3 sequences, about 33% detected once. The source of the sample is a study of T cell repertoires in cytomegalovirus infection. Background on the study: Epitope selection comprised recently identified HLA-C-restricted CMV epitopes and well-studied HLA-B-restricted CMV epitopes. CMV infection plus the matching HLA type was flagged by public TCR beta signatures. Findings and caveats of the study: The response measured ex vivo was dominated by TCR beta clonotypes (HLA-C-restricted and CMV-specific). Accumulated public TCR beta family frequency recognized individuals carrying CMV together with the relevant HLA.

Sequences were derived from cultured PBMCs, sampled from culture after CMV antigen stimulation. This TCR came from a human donor in good health (CMV status not recorded). Some clones in this sample may be carry-over from other donors' samples.

The CDR3, as DNA: TGTGCCATCAGTGAGTCCGGGGGTGGAGGAAACACCATATATTTT. Translated: CAISESGGGGNTIYF. The chain links TRBV10-3 to TRBJ1-3; a weak D match, TRBD1 (5 bases). This CDR3 comprises 15 residues. Trimming took 0 bases from V and 4 from J, leaving 10 bases between them. Germline V lookup: CDR1 ENHRY, CDR2 SYGVKD.